The 12 T cell receptor beta chains below come from one sample, sequenced in a study of control samples from healthy donors and cancer patients. TCRdb keeps only in-frame clones here, not all; method: immunoSEQ multiplex PCR. Found here are about 130,000 clones, 75% to 95% of them singletons; the top ten hold around 8.1%. Material: blood. These receptors originate from a man between 18 and 35 years old in good health.

The rearrangement links TRBV5-1 to TRBJ2-7; tentatively, D is TRBD1 (5 bases). The CDR3 runs 14 residues. Trimming cost V 1 base and J 3 bases, with 11 bases left between them. Germline V lookup: CDR1 SGHRS, CDR2 YFSETQ. CDR3 sequence reads: CASSLLDISYEQYF. The CDR3 DNA follows: TGCGCCAGCAGCTTGCTGGACATCAGCTACGAGCAGTACTTC.

The chain links TRBV10-1 to TRBJ2-7; D assignment may be TRBD1 or TRBD2 (5 bases each). The germline V and J ends were trimmed by 7 bases and 3 bases, with 13 bases remaining between them. The CDR3 totals 13 residues. The germline V gene has CDR1 WNHNN and CDR2 SYGVQD (reference sequence). CDR3 region: CASNRDVGYEQYF. The CDR3 DNA reads TGCGCCAGCAACCGGGACGTTGGCTACGAGCAGTACTTC.

The chain is built from TRBV2 and TRBJ2-7; maybe TRBD1 (6 bases). Germline CDR1 SNHLY, CDR2 FYNNEI. The V end was cut by 7 bases, the J end by 0 bases, with 10 bases between. The CDR3 sequence is 13 residues long. CDR3 in amino acids: CASIQTGSYEQYF. In nucleotides, the CDR3 is TGTGCCAGCATCCAGACAGGCTCCTACGAGCAGTACTTC.

The chain combines TRBV7-3 with TRBJ2-2; unclear D gene. Germline V gene sequence: CDR1 SGHTA, CDR2 FQGTGA. The CDR3 spans 13 residues. The V and J ends lost 5 bases and 4 bases respectively, with 8 bases between them. CDR3 residues: CASSVSATGELFF. CDR3 DNA sequence: TGTGCCAGCAGCGTTTCAGCCACCGGGGAGCTGTTTTTT.

The rearrangement links TRBV30 to TRBJ2-2, with no clear D. This CDR3 region has 14 residues. The V gene lost 6 bases and the J gene lost 4 bases, with 15 bases spanning the gap. CDR1 is GTSNPN, CDR2 SVGIG, per germline (reference sequence). CDR3 sequence: CACSQTRATGELFF. CDR3 bases: TGTGCCTGCTCCCAGACCAGAGCCACCGGGGAGCTGTTTTTT.

This chain links TRBV6-5 with TRBJ2-3, with 10 nucleotides matching TRBD2. The germline V gene encodes CDR1 MNHEY and CDR2 SVGAGI. The V segment lost 11 bases and the J segment 5 bases; nucleotides outside the gene matches: 10. This CDR3 has 14 amino acids. The CDR3 DNA is TGTGCCGGAAGGAGCGGGGGGGCCGGAGATACGCAGTATTTT. Encoded protein: CAGRSGGAGDTQYF.

This chain connects TRBV7-2 to TRBJ1-3; D is uncertain. This CDR3 is 16 amino acids long. V was trimmed by 1 base and J by 0 bases, leaving 10 bases between them. The germline gives CDR1 SGHTA, CDR2 FQGNSA. Here the CDR3 DNA reads TGTGCCAGCAGCTTAGGGCCGGGGTACTCTGGAAACACCATATATTTT. Translation gives CASSLGPGYSGNTIYF.

The rearrangement links TRBV6-1 to TRBJ1-5, with 9 bases that match TRBD1. The V gene's germline CDR1 is MNHNS and CDR2 SASEGT. This CDR3 has 18 amino acids. Trimming removed 1 base from V and 0 bases from J; junction bases left unmatched: 7. CDR3 region: CASSEGSQGAYSNQPQHF. CDR3 in DNA: TGTGCCAGCAGTGAAGGCTCACAGGGGGCCTATAGCAATCAGCCCCAGCATTTT.

V gene TRBV5-1 combines with J gene TRBJ2-2; 8 bases are shared with TRBD1. With 7 bases clipped from V and 5 bases from J, the junction kept 10 bases outside the gene matches. Germline V gene data show CDR1 as SGHRS and CDR2 as YFSETQ. This CDR3 region has 15 residues. This CDR3 is CASRDRDRITGELFF. The DNA of the CDR3 is TGCGCCAGCCGCGACCGGGACAGGATAACCGGGGAGCTGTTTTTT.

The chain joins TRBV29-1 to TRBJ1-3; D is perhaps TRBD1 (6 bases). CDR1 SQVTM and CDR2 ANQGSEA come from the germline V gene. Trimming removed 6 bases from V and 4 bases from J, with 7 bases in between. The CDR3 has 11 residues. The CDR3 loop reads CSVGQGNTIYF. The DNA of the CDR3 is TGCAGCGTGGGACAAGGAAACACCATATATTTT. The entire variable domain, with the rest obtained from reference TRBV29-1 and TRBJ1-3, is as follows: SAVISQKPSRDICQRGTSLTIQCQVDSQVTMMFWYRQQPGQSLTLIATANQGSEATYESGFVIDKFPISRPNLTFSTLTVSNMSPEDSSIYLCSVGQGNTIYFGEGSWLTVV.

CDR3 DNA: TGTGCCAGCAGCAAAGGCTGGGGTGTAGCGGACTTCACAGATACGCAGTATTTT. It is translated as CASSKGWGVADFTDTQYF. The chain has TRBV21-1 and TRBJ2-3; the table's D call, TRBD2, has no DNA check behind it. TRBV21-1 is termed a pseudogene. The CDR3 has 18 amino acids.

The V gene is TRBV7-2, the J gene TRBJ2-7; D ambiguous. V lost 2 bases and J lost 3, with 5 bases in between. In germline, CDR1 is SGHTA, CDR2 FQGNSA. The CDR3 has 12 amino acids. CDR3 amino acids: CASSLNGYEQYF. Written as DNA, the CDR3 is TGTGCCAGCAGCTTAAACGGCTACGAGCAGTACTTC.